This TCR beta chain was captured in a study of T cell repertoires in cytomegalovirus infection (dated by TCRdb to between 2018 and 2021). Background for the entire study: Recently identified HLA-C-restricted CMV epitopes, whose presentation resists viral immunomodulation, were targeted by peptide stimulations together with well-studied HLA-B-restricted epitopes. Donor HLA type was relevant to the analysis, because carriage of CMV infection together with the matching HLA type was indicated by public TCR beta signatures. What the study reported, not specific to this receptor: The ex vivo response was dominated by HLA-C-restricted CMV-specific TCR beta clonotypes, which also provided the single most frequent clonotype in two of eight donors. In both this cohort and an independent cohort of under 450 donors, the cumulative frequency of public TCR beta family members distinguished carriers of CMV infection plus the relevant HLA type.

The CDR3 runs 17 residues from the cysteine to the phenylalanine. Here the CDR3 DNA is all that survives: 51 bases in frame from base 1. Per the germline V gene, MDHEN is the CDR1 and SYDVKM is the CDR2. V was cut back by 3 bases and J by 6 bases, leaving a gap of 21 bases between them. This clonotype was seen a few times. The antigen this receptor binds is unknown. No per-base quality is available; no much larger clone lies one base away. Sequenced using an Illumina HiSeq 1500. TCRdb reworked the public reads: Q25 trimming with fastp, MiXCR clone assembly, productive beta chains retained. Rows with a matching CDR3 protein are joined into one entry that keeps the most common DNA and genes. Counted in this sample were under 850,000 distinct CDR3 sequences; 30% to 35% of them appeared once. 15% to 20% of the sample is held by the ten biggest clonotypes. The sample's treatment or condition label, decoded: in vitro stimulation with specific CMV peptide epitopes to enrich CMV-specific T cells.

This specimen consisted of cultured PBMCs, obtained from culture after CMV antigen stimulation. This TCR was sampled from a human donor in good health (CMV status not recorded). Some clones in this sample may be carry-over from other donors' samples. The chain is encoded by TRBV28 joined to TRBJ1-5; the D segment could be TRBD1, given 5 matching bases. The CDR3 has the sequence CASSLISPEGLSQPQHF. Here is the DNA: TGTGCCAGCAGTTTGATTTCCCCCGAGGGGTTGAGTCAGCCCCAGCATTTT.